The T cell receptor beta chain described here comes from a study of vaccination and CD4 T cells after COVID-19. J lost 1 base, V lost 5 bases, and 9 bases had no gene match. Germline V gives CDR1 DFQATT, CDR2 SNEGSKA (reference sequence). The CDR3 is made up of 17 amino acids. Whole-study findings and limits: In convalescent patients, 304 of 307 vaccine-specific clones were mono-reactive for SARS-CoV-2 spike. Of the reactive clones in convalescent patients, a median around 90% showed up only post-vaccination.

Documented treatment: roughly 11-day PBMC culture with coronavirus spike peptide pools or control peptides (ViraFEST assay). TCR sequencing followed the expansion of antigen-specific T cells with peptide pools in ViraFEST. By negative selection, CD4+ T cells were isolated once culture had run for approximately 11 days. With regard to this clonotype: The target antigen is unknown.

Cultured CD4+ T cells had their DNA profiled by the Oncomine TCR Beta short-read assay. TCRdb passed the PCR reads through MiXCR, listing each CDR3 protein once. Seen here are 5,500 to 7,500 distinct CDR3 sequences, around 56% observed once, and the top ten hold around 20%. This TCR was sampled from a human donor who had recovered from COVID-19. The specimen sequenced was CD4+ T cells from blood, cultured in vitro. The chain uses TRBV20-1 and TRBJ2-5; 14 bases map to TRBD2. The CDR3 region is CSAEGTSGSQLQETQYF. The CDR3 coding sequence is TGCAGTGCTGAGGGGACTAGCGGGAGCCAACTCCAAGAGACCCAGTACTTC.